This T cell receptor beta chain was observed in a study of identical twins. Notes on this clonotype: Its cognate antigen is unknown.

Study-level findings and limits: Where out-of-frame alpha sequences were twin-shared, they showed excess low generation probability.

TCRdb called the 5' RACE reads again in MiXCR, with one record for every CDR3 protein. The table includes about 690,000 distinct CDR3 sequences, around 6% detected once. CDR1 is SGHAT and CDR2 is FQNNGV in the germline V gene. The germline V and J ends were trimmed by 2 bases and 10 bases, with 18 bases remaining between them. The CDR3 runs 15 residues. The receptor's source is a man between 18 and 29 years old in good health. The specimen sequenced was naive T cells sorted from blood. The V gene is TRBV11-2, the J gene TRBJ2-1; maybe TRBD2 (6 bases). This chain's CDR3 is CASSLILSTSPEQFF. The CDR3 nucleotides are TGTGCCAGCAGCTTAATTCTCTCAACTAGCCCAGAGCAGTTCTTC.